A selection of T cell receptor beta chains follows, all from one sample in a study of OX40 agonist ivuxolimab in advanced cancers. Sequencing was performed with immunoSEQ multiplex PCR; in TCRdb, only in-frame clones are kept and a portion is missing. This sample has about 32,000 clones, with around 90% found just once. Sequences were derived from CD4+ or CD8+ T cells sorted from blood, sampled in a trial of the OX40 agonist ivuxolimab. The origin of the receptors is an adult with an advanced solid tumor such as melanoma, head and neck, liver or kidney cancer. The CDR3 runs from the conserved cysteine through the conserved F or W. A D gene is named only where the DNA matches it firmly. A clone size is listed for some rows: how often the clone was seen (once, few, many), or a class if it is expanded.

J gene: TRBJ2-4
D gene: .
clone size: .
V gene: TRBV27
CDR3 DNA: TGTGCCAGCTCGTGGCAGGTTGGAAACATTCAGTACTTC
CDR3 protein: CASSWQVGNIQYF

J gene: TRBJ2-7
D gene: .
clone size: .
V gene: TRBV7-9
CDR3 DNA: TGTGCCAGCAGCTTCGGTGCTCCCTACGAGCAGTACTTC
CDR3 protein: CASSFGAPYEQYF

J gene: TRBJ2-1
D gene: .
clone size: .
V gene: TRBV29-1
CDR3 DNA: TGCAGCGTTATAATCGGGTTCTCCTACAATGAGCAGTTCTTC
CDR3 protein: CSVIIGFSYNEQFF

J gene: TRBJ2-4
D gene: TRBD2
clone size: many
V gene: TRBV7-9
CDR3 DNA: TGTGCCAGCAGCCCTACTCGACTAGCGGGAGCCAAAAACATTCAGTACTTC
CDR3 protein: CASSPTRLAGAKNIQYF

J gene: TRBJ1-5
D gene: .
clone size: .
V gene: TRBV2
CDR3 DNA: TGTGCCAGCAAAACCAATCAGCCCCAGCATTTT
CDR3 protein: CASKTNQPQHF

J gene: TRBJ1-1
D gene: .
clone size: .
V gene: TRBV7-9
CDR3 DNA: TGTGCCAGCAGCCCCGGTCTGAACACTGAAGCTTTCTTT
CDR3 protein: CASSPGLNTEAFF

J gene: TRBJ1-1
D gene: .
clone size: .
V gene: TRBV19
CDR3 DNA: TGTGCCAGTAGCCCACAGGGAGACACTGAAGCTTTCTTT
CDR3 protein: CASSPQGDTEAFF

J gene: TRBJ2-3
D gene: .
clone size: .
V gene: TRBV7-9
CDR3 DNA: TGTGCCAGCAGCCCAGACACAGATACGCAGTATTTT
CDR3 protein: CASSPDTDTQYF

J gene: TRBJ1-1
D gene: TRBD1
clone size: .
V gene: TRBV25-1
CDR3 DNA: TGTGCCAGCAGTGATCAGGGGGCTTGGAACACTGAAGCTTTCTTT
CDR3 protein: CASSDQGAWNTEAFF

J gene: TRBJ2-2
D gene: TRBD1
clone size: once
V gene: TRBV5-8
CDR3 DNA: TGTGCCAGCAGCTTGGAGGGACAGGGGACCGGGGAGCTGTTTTTT
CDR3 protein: CASSLEGQGTGELFF

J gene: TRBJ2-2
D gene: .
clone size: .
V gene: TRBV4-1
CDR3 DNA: TGCGCCAGCAGCCAACTTATTCCCTCCACCGGGGAGCTGTTTTTT
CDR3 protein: CASSQLIPSTGELFF

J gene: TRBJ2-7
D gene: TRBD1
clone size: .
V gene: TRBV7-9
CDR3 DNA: TGTGCCAGCAGCCCCCGGGACAGGGAAGAGCAGTACTTC
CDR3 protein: CASSPRDREEQYF

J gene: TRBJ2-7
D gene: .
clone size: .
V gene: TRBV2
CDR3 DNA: TGTGCCAGCAGTCCTCTCTGGGAGCAGTACTTC
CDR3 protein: CASSPLWEQYF

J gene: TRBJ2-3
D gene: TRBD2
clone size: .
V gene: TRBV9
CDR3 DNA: TGTGCCAGCAGCGTAACTAGCGGGATCACAGATACGCAGTATTTT
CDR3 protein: CASSVTSGITDTQYF

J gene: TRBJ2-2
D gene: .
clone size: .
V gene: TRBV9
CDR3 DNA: TGTGCCAGCAGCGTAGATGGCACCGGGGAGCTGTTTTTT
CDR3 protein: CASSVDGTGELFF

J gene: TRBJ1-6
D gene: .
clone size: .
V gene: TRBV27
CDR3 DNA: TGTGCCAGCAGTTTAATTAACTCACCCCTCCACTTT
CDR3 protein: CASSLINSPLHF

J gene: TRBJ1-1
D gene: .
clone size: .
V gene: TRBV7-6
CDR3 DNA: TGTGCCAGCAGTAGGCGGGAGGGTGGCATGAACACTGAAGCTTTCTTT
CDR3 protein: CASSRREGGMNTEAFF

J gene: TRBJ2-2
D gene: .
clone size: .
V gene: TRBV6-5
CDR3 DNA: TGTGCCAGCAGTTACGGGGGTTTCGACACCGGGGAGCTGTTTTTT
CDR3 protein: CASSYGGFDTGELFF

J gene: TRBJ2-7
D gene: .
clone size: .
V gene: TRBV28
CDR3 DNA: TGTGCCACTCACAGACCAACCTACGAGCAGTACTTC
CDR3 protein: CATHRPTYEQYF

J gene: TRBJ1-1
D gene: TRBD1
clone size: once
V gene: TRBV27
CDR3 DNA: TGTGCCAGCAGTTTGCAGGGGGCCGGCACTGAAGCTTTCTTT
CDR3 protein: CASSLQGAGTEAFF

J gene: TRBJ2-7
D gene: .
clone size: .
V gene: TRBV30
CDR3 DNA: TGTGCCTGGGCCCCGGGTCCGGGATACGAGCAGTACTTC
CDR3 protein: CAWAPGPGYEQYF

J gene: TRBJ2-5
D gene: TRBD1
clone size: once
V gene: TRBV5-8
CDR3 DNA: TGTGCCAGCAGCAGTTTCGACAGGGACGAGACCCAGTACTTC
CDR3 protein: CASSSFDRDETQYF

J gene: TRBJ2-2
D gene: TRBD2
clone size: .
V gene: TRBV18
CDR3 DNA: TGTGCCAGCTCACCACCGGTGATAGCGGGAGGTACCGGGGAGCTGTTTTTT
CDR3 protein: CASSPPVIAGGTGELFF

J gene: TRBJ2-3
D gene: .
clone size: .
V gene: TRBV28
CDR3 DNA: TGTGCCAGCAGCATGACTAGGGGCACAGATACGCAGTATTTT
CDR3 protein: CASSMTRGTDTQYF

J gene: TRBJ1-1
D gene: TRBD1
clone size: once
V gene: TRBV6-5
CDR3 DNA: TGTGCCAGCAGCCCCAGGGGGGGCACTGAAGCTTTCTTT
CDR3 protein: CASSPRGGTEAFF

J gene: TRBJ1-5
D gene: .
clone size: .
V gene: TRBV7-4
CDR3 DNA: TGTGCCAGCAGCTCTCATCAGCCCCAGCATTTT
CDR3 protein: CASSSHQPQHF

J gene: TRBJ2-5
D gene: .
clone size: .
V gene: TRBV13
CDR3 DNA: TGTGCCAGCAGCTTAGAAGAGGGAAAGGAGACCCAGTACTTC
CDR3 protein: CASSLEEGKETQYF

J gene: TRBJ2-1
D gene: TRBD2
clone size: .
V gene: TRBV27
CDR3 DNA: TGTGCCAGCAGTCCCTGGACTAGCGGGGGCGCAGACAATGAGCAGTTCTTC
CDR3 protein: CASSPWTSGGADNEQFF

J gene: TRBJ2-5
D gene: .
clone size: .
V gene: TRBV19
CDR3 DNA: TGTGCCAGTAGTATTGGGACGCAGGAGACCCAGTACTTC
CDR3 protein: CASSIGTQETQYF

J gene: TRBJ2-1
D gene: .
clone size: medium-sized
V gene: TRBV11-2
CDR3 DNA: TGTGCCAGCAGCTTAGATACCCTATCCTACAATGAGCAGTTCTTC
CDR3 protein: CASSLDTLSYNEQFF

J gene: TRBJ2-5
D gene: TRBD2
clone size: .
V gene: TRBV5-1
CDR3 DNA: TGCGCCAGCAGCTTTAGCGGGGGGACGGGGGAGACCCAGTACTTC
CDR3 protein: CASSFSGGTGETQYF

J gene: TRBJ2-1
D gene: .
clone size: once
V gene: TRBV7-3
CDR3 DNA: TGTGCCAGCAGCATCGGGACTTTCAATGAGCAGTTCTTC
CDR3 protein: CASSIGTFNEQFF

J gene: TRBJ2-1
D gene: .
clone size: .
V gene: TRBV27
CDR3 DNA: TGTGCCAGCAGCCTGCCCGGGGCCTGGCAGTTCTTC
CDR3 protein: CASSLPGAWQFF

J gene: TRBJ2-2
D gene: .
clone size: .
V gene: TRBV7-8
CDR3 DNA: TGTGCCAGCAGCTTAAAAATGGGGCAGGCGCCGAACACCGGGGAGCTGTTTTTT
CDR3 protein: CASSLKMGQAPNTGELFF

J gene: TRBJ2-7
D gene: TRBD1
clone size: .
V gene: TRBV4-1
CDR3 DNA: TGCGCCAGCAGCCAAGGGGGACAGGGGGCTATCTCCTACGAGCAGTACTTC
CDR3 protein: CASSQGGQGAISYEQYF

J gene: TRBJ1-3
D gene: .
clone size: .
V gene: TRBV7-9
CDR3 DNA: TGTGCCAGCAGCTTTTGGAGCTCTGGAAACACCATATATTTT
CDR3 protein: CASSFWSSGNTIYF

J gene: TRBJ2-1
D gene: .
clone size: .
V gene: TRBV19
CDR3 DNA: TGTGCCAGTAGATGGGGGACGGATCCTTACAATGAGCAGTTCTTC
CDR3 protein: CASRWGTDPYNEQFF

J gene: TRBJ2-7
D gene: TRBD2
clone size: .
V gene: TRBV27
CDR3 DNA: TGTGCCAGCAGTTTATCTTCGGGACTAGCGGGTGTTTCCTACGAGCAGTACTTC
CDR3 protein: CASSLSSGLAGVSYEQYF

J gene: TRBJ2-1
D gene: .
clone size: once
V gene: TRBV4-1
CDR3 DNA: TGCGCCAGCAGCCAACGGGGAGTGTCCAATGAGCAGTTCTTC
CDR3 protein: CASSQRGVSNEQFF

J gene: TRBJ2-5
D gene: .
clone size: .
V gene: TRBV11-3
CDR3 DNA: TGTGCCAGCAGCTTGGAGGGCCAAGGGCGGGAGACCCAGTACTTC
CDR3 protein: CASSLEGQGRETQYF

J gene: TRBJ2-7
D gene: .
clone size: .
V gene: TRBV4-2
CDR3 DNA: TGTGCCAGCAGCCAGAAACTAGGACAGAACTCCTACGAGCAGTACTTC
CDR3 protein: CASSQKLGQNSYEQYF

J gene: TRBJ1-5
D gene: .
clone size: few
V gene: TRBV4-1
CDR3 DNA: TGCGCCAGCAGCCAGATAGGGGACAATCAGCCCCAGCATTTT
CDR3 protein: CASSQIGDNQPQHF

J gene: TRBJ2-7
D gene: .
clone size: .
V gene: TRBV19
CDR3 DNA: TGTGCCAGTAGTATAGGAGGGCCGCGAACCTACGAGCAGTACTTC
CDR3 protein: CASSIGGPRTYEQYF

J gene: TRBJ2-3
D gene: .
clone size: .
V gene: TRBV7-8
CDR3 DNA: TGTGCCAGCAGCTTAGGATTCGGGGGGCCAATTGACACAGATACGCAGTATTTT
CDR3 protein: CASSLGFGGPIDTDTQYF

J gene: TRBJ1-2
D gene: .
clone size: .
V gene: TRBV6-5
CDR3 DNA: TGTGCCAGCAGTTACTCGAGCGGCCCTGGGACCTATGGCTACACCTTC
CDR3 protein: CASSYSSGPGTYGYTF

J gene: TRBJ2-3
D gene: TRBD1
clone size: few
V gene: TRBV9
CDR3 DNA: TGTGCCAGCAGCCCAGGGGGCAACACAGATACGCAGTATTTT
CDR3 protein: CASSPGGNTDTQYF

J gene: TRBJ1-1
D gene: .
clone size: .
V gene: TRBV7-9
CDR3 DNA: TGTGCCAGCAGCTTAGGTCATGGCACTGAAGCTTTCTTT
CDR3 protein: CASSLGHGTEAFF

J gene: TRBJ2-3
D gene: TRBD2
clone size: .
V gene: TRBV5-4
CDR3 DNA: TGTGCCAGCAGCTGGGGACTAGCGGCAGATACGCAGTATTTT
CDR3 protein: CASSWGLAADTQYF

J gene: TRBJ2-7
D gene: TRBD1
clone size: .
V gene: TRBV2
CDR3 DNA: TGTGCCATTCTCTATCCGGGACAGGTCATATACGAGCAGTACTTC
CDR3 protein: CAILYPGQVIYEQYF

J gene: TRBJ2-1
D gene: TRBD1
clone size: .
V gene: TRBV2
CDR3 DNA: TGTGCCAGTAATATCCGGGACAGGGATCCCAATGAGCAGTTCTTC
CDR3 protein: CASNIRDRDPNEQFF

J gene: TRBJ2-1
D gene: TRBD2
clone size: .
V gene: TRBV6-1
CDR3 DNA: TGTGCCAGCAGTGAAGGTAGCGGGGGGGCGTGGGAGCAGTTCTTC
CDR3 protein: CASSEGSGGAWEQFF

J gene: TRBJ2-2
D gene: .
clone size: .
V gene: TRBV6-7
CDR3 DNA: TGTGCCAGCAGTTTAGCGACCGGGGAGCTGTTTTTT
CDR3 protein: CASSLATGELFF

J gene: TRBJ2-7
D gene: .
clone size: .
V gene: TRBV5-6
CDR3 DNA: TGTGCCAGCAGCTTTGGGCAGGGGATCTACGAGCAGTACTTC
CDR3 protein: CASSFGQGIYEQYF

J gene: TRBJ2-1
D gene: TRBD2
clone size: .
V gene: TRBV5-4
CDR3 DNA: TGTGCCAGCACCTTTGAAGGCGGGCTAGCGGGAGAAGGGTTCTTC
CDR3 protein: CASTFEGGLAGEGFF

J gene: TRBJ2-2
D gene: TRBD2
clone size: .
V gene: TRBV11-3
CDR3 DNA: TGTGCCAGCAGCTTAGGATCAACTAGCGGGGGGACGAACACCGGGGAGCTGTTTTTT
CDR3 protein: CASSLGSTSGGTNTGELFF

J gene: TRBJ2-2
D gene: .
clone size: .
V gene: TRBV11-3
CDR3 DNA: TGTGCCAGCAGCCCCGGCTCCGGGGAGCTGTTTTTT
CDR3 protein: CASSPGSGELFF

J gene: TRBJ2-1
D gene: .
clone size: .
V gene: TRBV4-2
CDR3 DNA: TGTGCCAGCAGCCAAGATTCCAATGAGCAGTTCTTC
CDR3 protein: CASSQDSNEQFF

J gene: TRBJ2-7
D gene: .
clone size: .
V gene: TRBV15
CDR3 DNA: TGTGCCACCAGCCAAACACACGCGCGCGACGAGCAGTACTTC
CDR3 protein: CATSQTHARDEQYF

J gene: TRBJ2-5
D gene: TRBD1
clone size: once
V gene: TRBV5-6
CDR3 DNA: TGTGCCAGCAGCTCCTTGGGACAGGGCTTAGGCCAAGAGACCCAGTACTTC
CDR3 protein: CASSSLGQGLGQETQYF